The next 27 T cell receptor beta chains were all read from a single sample in a study of T cells in Graves' hyperthyroidism and ophthalmopathy. From RNA transcripts, TCR beta CDR3 regions were amplified. HTBI primers were the set used in a first-round RT-PCR of the TCR CDR3. In TCRdb, the multiplex PCR reads were re-called with MiXCR into one record per CDR3 protein. The table lists some 270,000 distinct CDR3 sequences, 13% of them singletons. The sequenced material came from blood. The receptors stem from a woman aged 25 to 45 with Graves' hyperthyroidism that later progressed to Graves' ophthalmopathy.

This clonotype was counted ten times or more. This rearrangement joins TRBV28 to TRBJ2-5; the D is unclear. The CDR3 contains 12 residues. Germline CDR1 reads MDHEN; CDR2 reads SYDVKM. V was trimmed by 4 bases and J by 2 bases, leaving 5 bases between them. The CDR3 here is CASSSVQETQYF. The CDR3 coding sequence is TGTGCCAGCAGTTCGGTTCAAGAGACCCAGTACTTC.

This clonotype was found a few times. This chain links TRBV6-1 with TRBJ2-1, with 12 nucleotides matching TRBD2. This CDR3 is 14 amino acids long. V trimming: 4 bases; J trimming: 7 bases; junction bases outside the gene matches: 2. From germline, CDR1 is MNHNS and CDR2 SASEGT. Written as DNA, the CDR3 is TGTGCCAGCAGTGGGACTAGCGGGAAGAATGAGCAGTTCTTC. Protein: CASSGTSGKNEQFF.

This clonotype was seen many times. The chain combines TRBV20-1 with TRBJ2-5, with 8 nucleotides matching TRBD2. Germline V gene data show CDR1 as DFQATT and CDR2 as SNEGSKA (reference sequence). CDR3 size: 15 residues. Trimming cost V 3 bases and J 4 bases; bases outside gene matches: 10. CDR3 in DNA: TGCAGTGCTAGTCCGGGGGGGAGTCCGGGAGAGACCCAGTACTTC. Encoded protein: CSASPGGSPGETQYF.

This clonotype was observed many times. The J gene is TRBJ2-1, the V gene TRBV2, with 10 bases matching TRBD2. From germline, CDR1 is SNHLY and CDR2 FYNNEI. V lost 3 bases to trimming and J lost 7 bases; unmatched junction nucleotides: 9. The CDR3 extends over 16 amino acids. The CDR3 region is CASSEASGSIGNEQFF. The CDR3 DNA follows: TGTGCCAGCAGTGAGGCTAGCGGGAGTATTGGGAATGAGCAGTTCTTC.

This clonotype was seen at least ten times. This sequence joins TRBV27 and TRBJ2-3, with D unresolved. The V end was cut by 3 bases, the J end by 2 bases, with 18 bases between. CDR1 is MNHEY and CDR2 is SMNVEV in the germline V gene (reference sequence). This CDR3 region has 17 residues. This chain's CDR3 is CASSFGSRPGITDTQYF. As DNA, the CDR3 is TGTGCCAGCAGTTTCGGTTCTCGCCCTGGAATCACAGATACGCAGTATTTT.

This clonotype was seen only once. CDR3 region: CASRGEGSYEQYF. The CDR3 DNA is TGTGCCAGCAGGGGGGAGGGCTCCTACGAGCAGTACTTC. The chain combines TRBV28 with TRBJ2-7; 7 bases are a match to TRBD2. The CDR3 runs 13 residues. V shed 6 bases and J 0 bases; nucleotides not matched to a gene: 2. CDR1 and CDR2 from the germline V gene are MDHEN and SYDVKM.

This clonotype appeared a few times. The rearrangement joins TRBV7-9 to TRBJ2-5; TRBD2 might be the D (6 bases). Trimming shortened V by 1 base and J by 5 bases, and 14 bases separated the two germline ends. CDR3 length: 15 amino acids. CDR1 is SEHNR, CDR2 FQNEAQ, per germline (reference sequence). The CDR3 DNA sequence: TGTGCCAGCAGCTTAGAATTGGGGGGTGTGGAGACCCAGTACTTC. This translates into CASSLELGGVETQYF.

A few counts support this clonotype. V usage is TRBV28 and J usage is TRBJ2-1; D gene uncertain. Germline values: CDR1 MDHEN, CDR2 SYDVKM. V lost 5 bases to trimming and J lost 10 bases, with 15 bases between them. CDR3 length: 13 residues. The CDR3: CASSESFEKEQFF. Here the CDR3 DNA reads TGTGCCAGCAGTGAGTCTTTCGAGAAGGAGCAGTTCTTC.

The V and J genes are TRBV30 and TRBJ2-6; D is unresolved. In germline, CDR1 is GTSNPN, CDR2 SVGIG (reference sequence). V lost 4 bases to trimming and J lost 4 bases, with 23 bases between them. The CDR3 length is 18 residues. CDR3 bases: TGTGCCTGGAATCCCTCAAAGGGTATAAGGTCCGGGGCCAACGTCCTGACTTTC. It translates to CAWNPSKGIRSGANVLTF.

This sequence joins TRBV5-6 and TRBJ2-7; TRBD2 agrees at 12 bases. The CDR3 loop spans 18 amino acids. V lost 2 bases to trimming and J lost 0 bases; unmatched junction nucleotides: 9. The germline gives CDR1 SGHDT, CDR2 YYEEEE. CDR3 amino acids: CASSFGLAGTVSSYEQYF. As DNA, the CDR3 is TGTGCCAGCAGCTTCGGACTAGCGGGAACTGTAAGCTCCTACGAGCAGTACTTC.

This clonotype was observed at least ten times. This chain joins TRBV13 and TRBJ1-2; D call uncertain. The length of the CDR3 is 13 residues. Germline values: CDR1 PRHDT, CDR2 FYEKMQ (reference sequence). Between the trimmed V and J ends, which lost 5 bases and 6 bases, there was a span of 13 bases. In DNA form, the CDR3 reads TGTGCCAGCAGCCCCTCCTGGGGTGATGGCTACACCTTC. This encodes CASSPSWGDGYTF.

This clonotype appeared many times. CDR3 coding DNA: TGTGCCAGCAGCTTAGGGGGAGATTCACCCCTCCACTTT. Its translation is CASSLGGDSPLHF. This chain connects TRBV7-6 to TRBJ1-6; D gene unclear. Trimming cost V 1 base and J 8 bases, with 6 bases left between them. Germline assignment: CDR1 SGHVS and CDR2 FNYEAQ. The CDR3 length is 13 residues.

The rearrangement uses TRBV6-9 and TRBJ2-7; TRBD2 aligns across 16 bases. CDR1 and CDR2 (germline): MNHGY, SVAAGI. V was pared by 3 bases and J by 2 bases, with 4 bases of the junction left unmatched. The CDR3 sequence is 17 residues long. The CDR3 DNA sequence: TGTGCCAGCAGTTACCCAGGGACTAGCGGGAGGGCCTACGAGCAGTACTTC. It specifies CASSYPGTSGRAYEQYF.

A few counts support this clonotype. V and J are TRBV10-3 and TRBJ1-2; D is unclear. CDR1 and CDR2 (germline): ENHRY, SYGVKD. V was clipped by 0 bases and J by 4 bases, with 6 bases between them. The CDR3 sequence is 13 residues long. CDR3 loop: CAISESKFYGYTF. DNA of the CDR3: TGTGCCATCAGTGAGTCGAAGTTCTATGGCTACACCTTC.

This clonotype was observed many times. The chain links TRBV10-3 to TRBJ2-7; the match to TRBD2 covers 10 bases. The junction had 3 bases not matched to a gene; V was cut back by 4 bases and J by 0 bases. Germline V gene lookup returns CDR1 ENHRY and CDR2 SYGVKD. The CDR3 has 15 residues. The CDR3 DNA follows: TGTGCCATCAGTGGCGGGACTAGCGACTCCTACGAGCAGTACTTC. Translation gives CAISGGTSDSYEQYF.

This clonotype was detected ten times or more. The chain couples TRBV27 to TRBJ2-3, with D maybe TRBD1 (6 bases). V lost 5 bases, J lost 2 bases, and 23 bases lay in between. This CDR3 contains 18 residues. Germline assignment: CDR1 MNHEY and CDR2 SMNVEV (reference sequence). The CDR3 sequence is CASSPRQVPSPSTDTQYF. The CDR3 nucleotides read TGTGCCAGCAGTCCCAGACAGGTCCCTTCCCCCTCCACAGATACGCAGTATTTT.

This clonotype has a count of ten or more. The chain is built from TRBV13 and TRBJ2-1, with a weak D call TRBD1 (6 bases). The germline gives CDR1 PRHDT, CDR2 FYEKMQ (reference sequence). This CDR3 is 15 amino acids long. V gave up 0 bases and J gave up 3 bases, with 9 bases separating them. CDR3 in DNA: TGTGCCAGCAGCTTAGGGCAGGGGCACTACAATGAGCAGTTCTTC. It yields the protein CASSLGQGHYNEQFF.

The rearrangement uses TRBV11-2 and TRBJ2-7; TRBD2 matches at 12 bases. The V gene's germline CDR1 is SGHAT and CDR2 FQNNGV. V shed 5 bases and J 2 bases; nucleotides not matched to a gene: 4. This CDR3 comprises 15 residues. The CDR3 nucleotides read TGTGCCAGCAGCCAAGCTAGCGGGAGGGCCTACGAGCAGTACTTC. Residues: CASSQASGRAYEQYF.

This clonotype was seen repeatedly, ten times or more. The rearrangement links TRBV20-1 to TRBJ1-1; a possible D gene is TRBD1 (5 bases). The CDR3 has 11 amino acids. Germline loops: CDR1 DFQATT, CDR2 SNEGSKA (reference sequence). V gave up 4 bases and J gave up 7 bases, with 10 bases separating them. The CDR3 DNA is TGCAGTGCTACGGCAGGGAATGAAGCTTTCTTT. Protein: CSATAGNEAFF.

This clonotype has a count of ten or more. This rearrangement joins TRBV29-1 to TRBJ2-2, with 10 positions matching TRBD2. Germline CDR1 reads SQVTM; CDR2 reads ANQGSEA. This CDR3 contains 12 residues. The DNA of the CDR3 is TGCAGTGGACTAGCGGACACCGGGGAGCTGTTTTTT. The encoded protein is CSGLADTGELFF.

This clonotype was recorded at least ten times. This chain links TRBV11-1 with TRBJ2-2; D might be TRBD1 or TRBD2, each matching 5 bases. V dropped 5 bases and J dropped 5 bases, with 9 bases sitting between them. The CDR3 consists of 13 residues. Germline V gene sequence: CDR1 SGHAT, CDR2 FQDESV (reference sequence). Written as DNA, the CDR3 is TGTGCCAGCAGCCTGGGGGTTACCGGGGAGCTGTTTTTT. Translated, it gives CASSLGVTGELFF.

In its sample, this clonotype was seen many times. CDR3 amino acids: CASSPLPAPSNTGELFF. The DNA of the CDR3 is TGTGCCAGCAGTCCCCTACCCGCGCCCTCGAACACCGGGGAGCTGTTTTTT. The chain carries TRBV7-9 and TRBJ2-2; D ambiguous. The germline gives CDR1 SEHNR, CDR2 FQNEAQ (reference sequence). V was trimmed by 6 bases and J by 0 bases, leaving 17 bases between them. The CDR3 is 17 amino acids.

This clonotype has at least ten counts. The chain carries TRBV12-3 or TRBV12-4 and TRBJ1-4; D might be TRBD1 (5 bases). The CDR3 covers 13 residues. V lost 8 bases, J lost 8 bases, and 15 bases lay in between. CDR3 DNA: TGTGCCAGCGGGCCCGAGGAGGGGGAAAAACTGTTTTTT. It is translated as CASGPEEGEKLFF.

This clonotype has more than one count but fewer than ten. V is TRBV29-1 and J is TRBJ1-2; D is perhaps TRBD1 (5 bases). Trimming pared 7 bases from V and 6 bases from J, leaving 18 bases between. This CDR3 region has 13 residues. Germline V gene sequence: CDR1 SQVTM, CDR2 ANQGSEA. CDR3 loop: CSAHGTTWDGYTF. In DNA, the CDR3 is TGCAGCGCCCACGGGACCACCTGGGATGGCTACACCTTC.

The sample holds many counts of this clonotype. The V gene is TRBV28, the J gene TRBJ2-7; D is ambiguous. In germline, CDR1 is MDHEN, CDR2 SYDVKM. This CDR3 spans 13 amino acids. The germline V and J ends were trimmed by 3 bases and 3 bases, with 9 bases remaining between them. For the CDR3, the DNA is TGTGCCAGCAGTTTGGAGCGCGACTACGAGCAGTACTTC. This sequence encodes CASSLERDYEQYF.

This clonotype was seen at least ten times. The chain recombines TRBV30 with TRBJ2-7, with D possibly being TRBD1 or TRBD2 (5 bases each). The CDR3 loop spans 13 amino acids. Germline CDR1 and CDR2: GTSNPN and SVGIG (reference sequence). V lost 0 bases to trimming and J lost 6 bases, with 12 bases between them. The CDR3 spells CAWSVGDGTEQYF. The CDR3, as DNA: TGTGCCTGGAGTGTAGGGGACGGGACCGAGCAGTACTTC.

There are many counts of this clonotype. The J gene is TRBJ2-7, the V gene TRBV6-1; 14 nucleotides line up with TRBD2. From germline, CDR1 is MNHNS and CDR2 SASEGT. The CDR3 runs 18 residues. The V segment lost 5 bases and the J segment 3 bases; nucleotides outside the gene matches: 12. CDR3 in DNA: TGTGCCAGCAGTTACGCTGGACTAGCGGGAGGCACCTACTACGAGCAGTACTTC. Its translation is CASSYAGLAGGTYYEQYF.